This TCR beta chain was found in a study of T cells after yellow fever vaccination. TCRdb passed the 5' RACE reads through MiXCR, listing each CDR3 protein once. Altogether about 150,000 distinct CDR3 sequences are present, about 6% being singletons, with the ten largest covering nearly 3%. Per germline, CDR1 SGHNT and CDR2 YYREEE (reference sequence). V dropped 4 bases and J dropped 4; count of bases not matched to a gene: 7. The CDR3 is 14 residues long. This clonotype originated in a man between 18 and 29 years old who received the YFV17D yellow fever vaccine. The starting material was CD4+ T cells sorted from PBMCs, obtained on the day of the first yellow fever vaccination. The genes are TRBV5-4 and TRBJ1-2; TRBD1 matches at 7 bases. For the CDR3, the DNA is TGTGCCAGCAGCAATTCCGGGACAGTCTATGGCTACACCTTC. Amino acid sequence: CASSNSGTVYGYTF.